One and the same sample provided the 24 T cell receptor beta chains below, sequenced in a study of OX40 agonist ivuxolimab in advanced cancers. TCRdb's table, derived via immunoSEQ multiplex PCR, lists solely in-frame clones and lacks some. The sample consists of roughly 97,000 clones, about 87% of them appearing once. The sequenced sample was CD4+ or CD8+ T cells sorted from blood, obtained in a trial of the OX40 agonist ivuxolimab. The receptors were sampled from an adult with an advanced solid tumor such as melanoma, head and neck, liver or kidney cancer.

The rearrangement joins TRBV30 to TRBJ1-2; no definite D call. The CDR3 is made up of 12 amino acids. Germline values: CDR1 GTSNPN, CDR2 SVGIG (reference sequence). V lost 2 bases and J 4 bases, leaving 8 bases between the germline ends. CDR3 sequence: CAWSKGTYGYTF. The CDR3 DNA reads TGTGCCTGGAGTAAGGGTACCTATGGCTACACCTTC.

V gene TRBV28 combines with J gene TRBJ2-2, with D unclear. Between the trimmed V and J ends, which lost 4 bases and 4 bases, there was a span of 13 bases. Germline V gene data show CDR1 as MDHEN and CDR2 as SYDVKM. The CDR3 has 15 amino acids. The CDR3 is CASSSSGELTGELFF. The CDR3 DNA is TGTGCCAGCAGTTCTTCAGGAGAGCTCACCGGGGAGCTGTTTTTT.

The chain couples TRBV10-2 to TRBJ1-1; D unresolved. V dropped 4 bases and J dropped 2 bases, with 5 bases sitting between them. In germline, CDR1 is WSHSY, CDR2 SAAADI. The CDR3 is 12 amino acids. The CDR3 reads CASSVGNTEAFF. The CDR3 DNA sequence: TGCGCCAGCAGTGTTGGTAACACTGAAGCTTTCTTT.

CDR3 sequence reads: CASSDRDGAYEQYF. In nucleotides, the CDR3 is TGTGCCAGCAGTGACCGGGACGGAGCCTACGAGCAGTACTTC. The chain uses TRBV27 and TRBJ2-7; perhaps D is TRBD1 or TRBD2 (5 bases each). Germline assignment: CDR1 MNHEY and CDR2 SMNVEV (reference sequence). CDR3 length: 14 amino acids. V was trimmed by 5 bases and J by 2 bases, leaving 13 bases between them.

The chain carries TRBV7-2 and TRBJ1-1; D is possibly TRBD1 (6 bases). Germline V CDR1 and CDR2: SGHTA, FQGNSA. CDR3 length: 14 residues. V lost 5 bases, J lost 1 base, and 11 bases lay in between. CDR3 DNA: TGTGCCAGCAGCAGGGGGGGAGAGAACACTGAAGCTTTCTTT. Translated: CASSRGGENTEAFF.

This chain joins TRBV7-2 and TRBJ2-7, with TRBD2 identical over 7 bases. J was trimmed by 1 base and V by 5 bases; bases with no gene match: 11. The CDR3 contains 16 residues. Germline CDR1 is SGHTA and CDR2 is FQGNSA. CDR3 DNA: TGTGCCAGCAGCAGATCCGGGGGGTCCCTATCCTACGAGCAGTACTTC. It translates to CASSRSGGSLSYEQYF.

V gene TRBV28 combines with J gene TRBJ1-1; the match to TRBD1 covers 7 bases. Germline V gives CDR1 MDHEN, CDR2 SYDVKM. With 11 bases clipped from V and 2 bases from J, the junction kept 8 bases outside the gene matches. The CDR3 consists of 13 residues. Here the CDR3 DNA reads TGTGCCTGCCGGGACAGATTAAACACTGAAGCTTTCTTT. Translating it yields CACRDRLNTEAFF.

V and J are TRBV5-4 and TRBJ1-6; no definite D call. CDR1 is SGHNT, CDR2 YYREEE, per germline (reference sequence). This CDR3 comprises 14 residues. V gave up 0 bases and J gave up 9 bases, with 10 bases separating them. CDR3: CASSLDGFGSPLHF. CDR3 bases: TGTGCCAGCAGCTTGGACGGGTTCGGTTCACCCCTCCACTTT.

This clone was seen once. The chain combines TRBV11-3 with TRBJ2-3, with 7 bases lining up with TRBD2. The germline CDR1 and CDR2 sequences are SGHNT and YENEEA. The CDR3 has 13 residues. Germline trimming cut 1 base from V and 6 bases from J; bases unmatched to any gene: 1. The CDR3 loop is CASSLGRGDTQYF. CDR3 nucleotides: TGTGCCAGCAGCTTAGGGCGGGGGGATACGCAGTATTTT.

In DNA, the CDR3 is TGTGCCAGCTCACCACAGGGGGGATCTGGTTACGAGCAGTACTTC. This sequence encodes CASSPQGGSGYEQYF. The V gene is TRBV18, the J gene TRBJ2-7; either TRBD1 or TRBD2 may fit D (6 bases each). V was pared by 1 base and J by 4 bases, with 14 bases between. This CDR3 comprises 15 residues. Germline lookup yields CDR1 KGHSH and CDR2 LQKENI.

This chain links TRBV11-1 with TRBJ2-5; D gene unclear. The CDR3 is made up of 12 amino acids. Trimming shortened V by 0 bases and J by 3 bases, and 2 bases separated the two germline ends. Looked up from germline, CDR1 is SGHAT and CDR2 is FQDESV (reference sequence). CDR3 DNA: TGTGCCAGCAGCTTAGCGAAAGAGACCCAGTACTTC. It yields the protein CASSLAKETQYF.

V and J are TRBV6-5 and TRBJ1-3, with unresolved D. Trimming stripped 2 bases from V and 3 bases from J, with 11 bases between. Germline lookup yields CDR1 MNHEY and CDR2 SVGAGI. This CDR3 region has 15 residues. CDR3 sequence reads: CASSYQWEGGNTIYF. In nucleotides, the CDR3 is TGTGCCAGCAGTTACCAGTGGGAAGGTGGAAACACCATATATTTT.

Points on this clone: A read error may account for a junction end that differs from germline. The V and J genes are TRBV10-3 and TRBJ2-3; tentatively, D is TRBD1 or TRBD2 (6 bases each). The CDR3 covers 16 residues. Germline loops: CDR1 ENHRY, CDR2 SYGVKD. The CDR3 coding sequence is TGTGCCATCACTGAGATGGGGGGCCCGGGCCCAGATACGCAGTATTTT. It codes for CAITEMGGPGPDTQYF.

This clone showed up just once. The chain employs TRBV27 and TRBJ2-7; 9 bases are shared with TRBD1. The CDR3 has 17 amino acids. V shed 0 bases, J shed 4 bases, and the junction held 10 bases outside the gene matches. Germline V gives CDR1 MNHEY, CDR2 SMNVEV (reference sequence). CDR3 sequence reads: CASSLSPGTGRLYEQYF. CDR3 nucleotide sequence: TGTGCCAGCAGTTTATCGCCCGGGACAGGGAGACTTTACGAGCAGTACTTC.

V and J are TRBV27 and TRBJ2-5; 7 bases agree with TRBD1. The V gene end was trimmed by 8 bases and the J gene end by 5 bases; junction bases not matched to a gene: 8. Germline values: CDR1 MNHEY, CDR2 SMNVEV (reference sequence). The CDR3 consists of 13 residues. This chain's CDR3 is CASGRGRGETQYF. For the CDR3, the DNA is TGTGCCAGCGGAAGGGGGCGTGGGGAGACCCAGTACTTC.

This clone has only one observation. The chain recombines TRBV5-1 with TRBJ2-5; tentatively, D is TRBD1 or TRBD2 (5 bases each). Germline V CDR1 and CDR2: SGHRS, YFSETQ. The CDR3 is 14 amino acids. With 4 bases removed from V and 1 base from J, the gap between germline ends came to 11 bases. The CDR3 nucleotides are TGCGCCAGCAGCGTCCGGGACCCCCAAGAGACCCAGTACTTC. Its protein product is CASSVRDPQETQYF.

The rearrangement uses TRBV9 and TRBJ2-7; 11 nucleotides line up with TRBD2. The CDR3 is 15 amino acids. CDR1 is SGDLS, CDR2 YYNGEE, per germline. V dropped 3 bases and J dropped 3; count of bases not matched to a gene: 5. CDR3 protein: CASSAGLADHYEQYF. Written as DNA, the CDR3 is TGTGCCAGCAGCGCGGGACTAGCGGATCACTACGAGCAGTACTTC. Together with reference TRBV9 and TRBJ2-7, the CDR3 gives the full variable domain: DSGVTQTPKHLITATGQRVTLRCSPRSGDLSVYWYQQSLDQGLQFLIQYYNGEERAKGNILERFSAQQFPDLHSELNLSSLELGDSALYFCASSAGLADHYEQYFGPGTRLTVT.

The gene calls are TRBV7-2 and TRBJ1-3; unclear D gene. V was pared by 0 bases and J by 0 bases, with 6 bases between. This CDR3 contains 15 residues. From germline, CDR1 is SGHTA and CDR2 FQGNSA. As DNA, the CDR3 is TGTGCCAGCAGCTTAGCTTTGGACTCTGGAAACACCATATATTTT. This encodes CASSLALDSGNTIYF.

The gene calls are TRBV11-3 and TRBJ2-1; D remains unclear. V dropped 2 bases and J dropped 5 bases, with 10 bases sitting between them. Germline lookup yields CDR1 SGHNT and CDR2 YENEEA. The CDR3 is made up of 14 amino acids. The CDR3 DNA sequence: TGTGCCAGCAGCTTAAATGCAGCTGACAATGAGCAGTTCTTC. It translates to CASSLNAADNEQFF.

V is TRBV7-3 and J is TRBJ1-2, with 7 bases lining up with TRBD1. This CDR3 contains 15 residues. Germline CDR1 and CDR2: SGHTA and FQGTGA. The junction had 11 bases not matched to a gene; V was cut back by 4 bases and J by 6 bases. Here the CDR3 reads CASSSPDRVDDGYTF. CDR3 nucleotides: TGTGCCAGCAGCTCCCCCGACAGGGTAGACGATGGCTACACCTTC.

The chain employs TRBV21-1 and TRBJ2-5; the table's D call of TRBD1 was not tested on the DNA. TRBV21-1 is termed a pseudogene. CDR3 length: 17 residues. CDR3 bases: TGTGCCAGCAGCACCACCCGTGAGGAAGGGGACCAAGAGACCCAGTACTTC. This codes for CASSTTREEGDQETQYF.

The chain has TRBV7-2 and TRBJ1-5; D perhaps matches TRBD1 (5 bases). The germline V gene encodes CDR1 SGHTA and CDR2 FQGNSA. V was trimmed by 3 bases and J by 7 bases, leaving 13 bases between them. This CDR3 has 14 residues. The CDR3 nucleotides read TGTGCCAGCAGCTTGGCGGGGCATAACCAGCCCCAGCATTTT. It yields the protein CASSLAGHNQPQHF.

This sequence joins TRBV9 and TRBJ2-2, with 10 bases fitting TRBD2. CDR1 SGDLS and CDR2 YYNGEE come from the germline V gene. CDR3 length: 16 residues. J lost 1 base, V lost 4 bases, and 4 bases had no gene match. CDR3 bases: TGTGCCAGCAGCCTCCGACTAGCGGGGAACACCGGGGAGCTGTTTTTT. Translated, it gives CASSLRLAGNTGELFF.

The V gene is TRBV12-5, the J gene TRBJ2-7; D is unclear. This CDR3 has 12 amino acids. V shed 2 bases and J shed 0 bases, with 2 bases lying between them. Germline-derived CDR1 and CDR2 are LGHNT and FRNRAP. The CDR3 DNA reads TGTGCTAGTGGTTTGAACTCCTACGAGCAGTACTTC. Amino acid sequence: CASGLNSYEQYF. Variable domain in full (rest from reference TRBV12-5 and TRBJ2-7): DARVTQTPRHKVTEMGQEVTMRCQPILGHNTVFWYRQTMMQGLELLAYFRNRAPLDDSGMPKDRFSAEMPDATLATLKIQPSEPRDSAVYFCASGLNSYEQYFGPGTRLTVT.